This TCR beta chain stems from a study of blood T cell repertoires in COVID-19. Up to 2 weeks before entering the study, exposed participants had met a COVID-19 case. Data came from immunoSEQ multiplex PCR; TCRdb stores just in-frame clones and leaves some out. The data contain approximately 380,000 clones, approximately 89% of them singletons. Looked up from germline, CDR1 is SQVTM and CDR2 is ANQGSEA. Trimming cost V 4 bases and J 0 bases, with 9 bases left between them. The CDR3 is 14 residues long. The material sequenced was PBMCs or T cells enriched from blood (not recorded which). The chain carries TRBV29-1 and TRBJ1-4, with D possibly matching TRBD1 (6 bases). The TCR originated in a woman in her forties who had been exposed to COVID-19. CDR3: CSVARGATNEKLFF. The DNA of the CDR3 is TGCAGCGTTGCCAGGGGTGCAACTAATGAAAAACTGTTTTTT. Complete variable domain (other parts from reference TRBV29-1 and TRBJ1-4): SAVISQKPSRDICQRGTSLTIQCQVDSQVTMMFWYRQQPGQSLTLIATANQGSEATYESGFVIDKFPISRPNLTFSTLTVSNMSPEDSSIYLCSVARGATNEKLFFGSGTQLSVL.